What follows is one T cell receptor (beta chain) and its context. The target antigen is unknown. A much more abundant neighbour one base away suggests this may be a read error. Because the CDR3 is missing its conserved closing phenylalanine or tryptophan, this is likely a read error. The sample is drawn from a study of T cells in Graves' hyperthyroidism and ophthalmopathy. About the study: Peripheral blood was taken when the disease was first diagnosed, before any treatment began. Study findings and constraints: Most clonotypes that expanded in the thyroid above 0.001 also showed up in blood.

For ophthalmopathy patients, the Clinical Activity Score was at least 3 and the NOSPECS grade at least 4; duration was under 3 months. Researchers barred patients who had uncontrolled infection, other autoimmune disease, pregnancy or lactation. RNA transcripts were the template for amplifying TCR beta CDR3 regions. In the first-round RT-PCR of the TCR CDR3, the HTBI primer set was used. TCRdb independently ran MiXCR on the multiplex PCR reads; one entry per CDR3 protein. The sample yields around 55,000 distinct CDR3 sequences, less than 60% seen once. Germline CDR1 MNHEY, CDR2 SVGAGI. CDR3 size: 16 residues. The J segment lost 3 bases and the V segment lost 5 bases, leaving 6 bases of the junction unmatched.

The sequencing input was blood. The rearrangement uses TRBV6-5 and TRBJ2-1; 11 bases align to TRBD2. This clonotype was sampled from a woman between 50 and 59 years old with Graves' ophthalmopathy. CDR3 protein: CASSAGTSGYYNEQFL. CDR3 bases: TGTGCCAGCAGTGCTGGGACTAGCGGTTACTACAATGAGCAGTTCCTC.